The clone carrying this TCR beta chain was seen a single time. TCRdb's table, derived via immunoSEQ multiplex PCR, lists solely in-frame clones and lacks some. In the table there are roughly 63,000 clones, approximately 89% of which are singletons. These data are taken from a study of blood T cell repertoires in COVID-19. Trimming cost V 4 bases and J 4 bases, with 10 bases left between them. Germline CDR1 is SNHLY and CDR2 is FYNNEI. The CDR3 is 13 amino acids. The receptor was isolated from a human donor in a cohort sampled during active COVID-19. The V call is TRBV2, the J call TRBJ1-2, with a tentative D call TRBD1 (5 bases). Input material: peripheral blood. Written as DNA, the CDR3 is TGTGCCAGCAGTGTGTCTGGGGCCTATGGCTACACCTTC. This sequence encodes CASSVSGAYGYTF.